This T cell receptor (beta chain) was recorded in a study of T cells in Graves' hyperthyroidism and ophthalmopathy. RNA transcripts were the template for amplifying TCR beta CDR3 regions. Researchers ran a first-round RT-PCR on the TCR CDR3 using the HTBI primer set. Each CDR3 protein gets one entry after TCRdb re-called the multiplex PCR reads with MiXCR. The table lists approximately 610,000 distinct CDR3 sequences, 16% of them singletons. This clonotype was observed many times. CDR1 and CDR2 from the germline V gene are LGHDT and YNNKEL (reference sequence). The CDR3 extends over 12 amino acids. V shed 5 bases and J shed 0 bases, with 3 bases lying between them.

The chain links TRBV3-1 to TRBJ2-3; D call uncertain. The specimen sequenced was blood. This receptor was obtained from a woman younger than 30 with Graves' hyperthyroidism. This chain's CDR3 is CASSDSTDTQYF. CDR3 in DNA: TGTGCCAGCAGCGATAGCACAGATACGCAGTATTTT.